These 7 T cell receptor beta chains originate from one sample sequenced in a study of PD-L1 blockade in urothelial cancer (dated by TCRdb to about 2017). Libraries were prepared through the immunoSEQ multiplex PCR assay. TCRdb took over this immuneACCESS table, retaining in-frame rearrangements with V and J assigned. Such tables are incomplete; in checked studies, under half of the missing clones stem from an unresolved V gene, and the remainder is unexplained. This sample lists some 100,000 clones; around 93% were detected once. The ten largest account for under 0.95% of the sample. The sequencing used PBMCs, collected around atezolizumab (anti-PD-L1) treatment. The receptors originated from a woman older than 75 with urothelial cancer.

The V call is TRBV18, the J call TRBJ2-2; no clear D. V lost 5 bases to trimming and J lost 7 bases, with 17 bases between them. Germline V gene lookup returns CDR1 KGHSH and CDR2 LQKENI. This CDR3 has 15 amino acids. CDR3 DNA: TGTGCCAGCTCAGACGACTTGATCGCGCGCGGGGAGCTGTTTTTT. As protein: CASSDDLIARGELFF.

The V call is TRBV7-7, the J call TRBJ2-2, with D perhaps TRBD1 (5 bases). The CDR3 runs to 17 residues. With 6 bases removed from V and 6 bases from J, the gap between germline ends came to 23 bases. Germline V gene lookup returns CDR1 SSHAT and CDR2 FNYEAQ (reference sequence). Here the CDR3 DNA reads TGTGCCAGCAGTTTAAAAAGCCCTCTCGGACAAGCCGGGGAGCTGTTTTTT. This encodes CASSLKSPLGQAGELFF.

The V and J genes are TRBV27 and TRBJ1-1; perhaps TRBD1 as D (6 bases). CDR3 length: 16 amino acids. From germline, CDR1 is MNHEY and CDR2 SMNVEV (reference sequence). V dropped 4 bases and J dropped 1 base, with 16 bases sitting between them. In DNA, the CDR3 is TGTGCCAGCAGTTCCAACAGGGAGAGCGGGAACACTGAAGCTTTCTTT. Translation: CASSSNRESGNTEAFF.

The CDR3 DNA is TGTGCCAGCTCACACCCACAGGGCAATGAGCAGTTCTTC. It is translated as CASSHPQGNEQFF. The J gene is TRBJ2-1, the V gene TRBV18; perhaps TRBD1 as D (6 bases). CDR1 and CDR2 from the germline V gene are KGHSH and LQKENI. This CDR3 contains 13 residues. Trimming pared 4 bases from V and 6 bases from J, leaving 10 bases between.

The chain is built from TRBV5-1 and TRBJ1-1, with 9 bases matching TRBD1. The germline V gene has CDR1 SGHRS and CDR2 YFSETQ. Trimming took 1 base from V and 6 from J; bases not matched to a gene: 4. This CDR3 comprises 14 residues. CDR3 DNA sequence: TGCGCCAGCAGCTTGAGACAGGGGGTATCTGAAGCTTTCTTT. It specifies CASSLRQGVSEAFF.

This clone was picked up one time. The same CDR3 also results from other DNA sequences found in this sample. This chain connects TRBV5-1 to TRBJ2-7, with 8 bases aligning to TRBD1. This CDR3 has 15 amino acids. Germline CDR1 reads SGHRS; CDR2 reads YFSETQ. V lost 4 bases, J lost 0 bases, and 6 bases stayed unmatched. The CDR3 coding sequence is TGCGCCAGCAGCCCTCGACAGGGGAGCTCCTACGAGCAGTACTTC. It specifies CASSPRQGSSYEQYF.

V usage is TRBV30 and J usage is TRBJ2-1, with TRBD2 matching 14 bases. The CDR3 runs to 14 residues. Unmatched junction bases numbered 4, after V lost 5 bases and J lost 7 bases. CDR1 GTSNPN and CDR2 SVGIG come from the germline V gene (reference sequence). The CDR3 spells CAWSRTSGRNEQFF. For the CDR3, the DNA is TGTGCCTGGTCCAGGACTAGCGGGAGGAATGAGCAGTTCTTC.